This section outlines one T cell receptor beta chain sequence together with its context. No antigen is known for it. The data are from a study of graft-versus-host responses after intestinal transplantation. At the level of the study: Transplant recipients had multivisceral, liver-intestinal, or isolated intestinal grafts. Recipients uniformly received anti-thymocyte globulin induction, followed by tacrolimus and steroids for three to four years. Notes on the study in general: GvH clonotypes were identified within recipient marrow, with a subset emerging first in ileum or blood.

Only in-frame clones appear in the TCRdb table, and some are missing; sequencing was by immunoSEQ multiplex PCR. Of some 130,000 clones in the sample, approximately 95% are singletons; the top ten hold about 0.11%. V was cut by 3 bases and J by 2 bases, with 10 bases left in between. Germline lookup yields CDR1 WNHNN and CDR2 SYGVQD (reference sequence). The CDR3 runs to 15 residues. The sequenced sample was unstimulated CD4+ T cells sorted from spleen or lymph node cells, obtained before intestinal transplant. The chain uses TRBV10-1 and TRBJ2-2; D is ambiguous. This TCR was recovered from a human donor who received an intestinal transplant. CDR3 in amino acids: CASSDSRRNTGELFF. The DNA for the CDR3 is TGCGCCAGCAGTGACTCTAGAAGAAACACCGGGGAGCTGTTTTTT.